This entry is about one T cell receptor beta chain. At one end, the junction sequence differs from germline, possibly due to a read error. The sample comes from a study of blood T cell repertoires in COVID-19. Across the study: From the United States, Italy and Spain came samples of acute and convalescent COVID-19.

The CDR3 sequence is 11 residues long. Looked up from germline, CDR1 is SNHLY and CDR2 is FYNNEI. How the authors handled the data: Reference gene primer amplification gave nucleated cell count estimates. Using immunoSEQ multiplex PCR, the repertoire was profiled, and TCRdb retains in-frame clones only, with some absent. The V and J calls and clone size were taken over from that table, and D and trimming were inferred from the DNA. The sample yields about 150,000 clones, approximately 80% seen once. The TCR originated in a woman in her forties or fifties with acute or convalescent COVID-19. This rearrangement joins TRBV2 to TRBJ2-3; tentatively, D is TRBD2 (5 bases). The sample taken for sequencing was peripheral blood. This chain's CDR3 is CASSGSSGPGF. CDR3 in DNA: TGTGCCAGCAGTGGGTCTTCCGGGCCGGGGTTT. Combining the CDR3 with reference TRBV2 and TRBJ2-3 gives the whole variable domain EPEVTQTPSHQVTQMGQEVILRCVPISNHLYFYWYRQILGQKVEFLVSFYNNEISEKSEIFDDQFSVERPDGSNFTLKIRSTKLEDSAMYFCASSGSSGPGFGPGTRLTVL.